The rows below give T cell receptor beta chains drawn from one sample of a study of identical twins. TCRdb redid the calling of the 5' RACE reads with MiXCR, one entry per CDR3 protein. The repertoire holds over 600,000 distinct CDR3 sequences, 20% to 25% seen once, with 4.3% in the top ten. The data also belong to a second study, concerning T cells expressing NK-cell markers.

The sequenced sample consisted of PBMCs. The receptors derive from a woman under 30 in good health. The CDR3 runs from the conserved cysteine through the conserved F or W. The D gene is left open where the match is weak. Size values are once, few and many counts, or a class for expanded clones, and some rows have none.

clone_size	d_call	v_call	j_call	cdr3_nt	cdr3_aa
few	NA	TRBV6-1	TRBJ2-7	TGTGCCACCTCTGTAGGCAGCGAAAGGTACGAGCAGTACTTC	CATSVGSERYEQYF
few	NA	TRBV5-6	TRBJ2-7	TGTGCCAGCAGCTTCTCGACCTTAACCCCCCACGAGCAGTACTTC	CASSFSTLTPHEQYF
many	TRBD1	TRBV20-1	TRBJ1-5	TGCAGTGCTAGTAGACAGGGGGACAGCAATCAGCCCCAGCATTTT	CSASRQGDSNQPQHF
few	TRBD2	TRBV27	TRBJ2-1	TGTGCCAGCAGTGACGAATTTGGACTAGCGGGAAATGAGCAGTTCTTC	CASSDEFGLAGNEQFF
NA	NA	TRBV6-1	TRBJ2-5	TGTGCCAGCGGCCCACCCGGGACAAAGGGAGAGACCCAGTACTTC	CASGPPGTKGETQYF
NA	TRBD2	TRBV11-2	TRBJ2-1	TGTGCCAGCAGCTTAAGTGGAGGACTAGCGCACAATGAGCAGTTCTTC	CASSLSGGLAHNEQFF
NA	TRBD2	TRBV7-6	TRBJ2-7	TGTGCCAGCAGTCTAACTAGCGAAGCCTACGAGCAGTACTTC	CASSLTSEAYEQYF
few	NA	TRBV5-1	TRBJ2-5	TGCGCCAGCAGCGCGGGACAAATACAAGAGACCCAGTACTTC	CASSAGQIQETQYF
many	TRBD2	TRBV2	TRBJ2-5	TGTGCCAGCAGTGAGTTAGCGGGAGTTCTGAGGGAGACCCAGTACTTC	CASSELAGVLRETQYF
few	NA	TRBV2	TRBJ2-5	TGTGCCAGCACCCCACTAGAGACCCAGTACTTC	CASTPLETQYF
many	TRBD2	TRBV29-1	TRBJ2-3	TGCAGCGTTGAAGATCGGGGACTAGCTACGCAGTATTTT	CSVEDRGLATQYF
NA	NA	TRBV3-1	TRBJ2-7	TGTGCCTCCTGCCACCGAGGCGGCAGCTCCTACGAGCAGTACTTC	CASCHRGGSSYEQYF
NA	NA	TRBV7-2	TRBJ1-5	TGTGCCAGCAGCTTCCAACATAGCAATCAGCCCCAGCATTTT	CASSFQHSNQPQHF
NA	NA	TRBV18	TRBJ2-7	TGTGCCAGCTCACCAGGAAGGGGCAGCTCCTACGAGCAGTACTTC	CASSPGRGSSYEQYF
NA	NA	TRBV29-1	TRBJ1-1	TGCAGCGTTGAATACCCCAAAGCTTTCTTT	CSVEYPKAFF
few	TRBD2	TRBV29-1	TRBJ2-1	TGCAGCACCCTGGGGGGGGATAATGAGCAGTTCTTC	CSTLGGDNEQFF
few	NA	TRBV20-1	TRBJ2-7	TGCAGTGCTAGAGAACCTGAGGGAGAGCAGTACTTC	CSAREPEGEQYF
NA	NA	TRBV20-1	TRBJ2-2	TGCAGTGCTAGAGATCAAAGGAACACCGGGGAGCTGTTTTTT	CSARDQRNTGELFF
NA	NA	TRBV12-3/TRBV12-4	TRBJ1-1	TGTGCCAGCAGTTCCTGGGACCTGAACACTGAAGCTTTCTTT	CASSSWDLNTEAFF
NA	NA	TRBV6-5	TRBJ2-2	TGTGCCAGCAGTTATCAGGCCAGAGACACCGGGGAGCTGTTTTTT	CASSYQARDTGELFF
NA	NA	TRBV5-1	TRBJ2-2	TGCGCCAGCACCGACTTAGCGGTGCCCTCGGGCACCGGGGAGCTGTTTTTT	CASTDLAVPSGTGELFF
NA	TRBD2	TRBV5-1	TRBJ2-7	TGCGCCAGCAGACCCCTAGCGGGGGGGCTCTCCTACGAGCAGTACTTC	CASRPLAGGLSYEQYF
NA	NA	TRBV6-5	TRBJ1-1	TGTGCAGCCGAGGGTGCCAACACTGAAGCTTTCTTT	CAAEGANTEAFF
few	TRBD1	TRBV5-1	TRBJ1-2	TGCGCCAGCGGGACTCAGGGGGCGGACTATGGCTACACCTTC	CASGTQGADYGYTF
few	TRBD2	TRBV9	TRBJ2-5	TGTGCCAGCAGTCGGAACCCGGGGCGGGAGGAGACCCAGTACTTC	CASSRNPGREETQYF
NA	TRBD1	TRBV12-3/TRBV12-4	TRBJ1-2	TGTGCCAACAGGGGGAGCGACTATGGCTACACCTTC	CANRGSDYGYTF
NA	NA	TRBV12-3/TRBV12-4	TRBJ1-1	TGTGCCAGCAGTTCCAGGACGGGAGGCTTCACTGAAGCTTTCTTT	CASSSRTGGFTEAFF
many	TRBD1	TRBV15	TRBJ1-2	TGTGCCACCAGCAGGCCCATTATCAGGACAGGGGGCCCCTTATATTACTATGGCTACACCTTC	CATSRPIIRTGGPLYYYGYTF
few	TRBD2	TRBV29-1	TRBJ2-1	TGCAGCGTACCGACTAGCGGGGCGTTCAATGAGCAGTTCTTC	CSVPTSGAFNEQFF
NA	TRBD2	TRBV20-1	TRBJ2-1	TGCAGTGCTAGTCTTTGGCGGGGGGGTCTAGATGAGCAGTTCTTC	CSASLWRGGLDEQFF
many	NA	TRBV6-5	TRBJ2-1	TGTGCCAGCAGTCACCCCGCTGGGGGCGATGAGCAGTTCTTC	CASSHPAGGDEQFF
NA	NA	TRBV20-1	TRBJ2-3	TGCAGTGCTACGGGAGATACGCAGTATTTT	CSATGDTQYF
NA	NA	TRBV3-1	TRBJ1-1	TGTGCCAGCAGCCGAAGTGGGGATAGAACTGAAGCTTTCTTT	CASSRSGDRTEAFF
many	NA	TRBV7-2	TRBJ2-7	TGCGCCAGCAGCTTTCAGGGGGGCCCCTACGAGCAGTACTTC	CASSFQGGPYEQYF
few	NA	TRBV6-1	TRBJ2-2	TGTGCCAGCAGTCCGCTGTTCGGGCACATCACCGGGGAGCTGTTTTTT	CASSPLFGHITGELFF
few	NA	TRBV29-1	TRBJ2-7	TGCAGCGTTTTGACAGGCGCCTCCTACGAGCAGTACTTC	CSVLTGASYEQYF